The TCR beta chain described here comes from a study of STAT5B mutations in CD4+ large granular lymphocyte leukemia. Study results and limitations: Compared with healthy controls (2/35), patient top clones favored TRBV06 (8/27). No patients shared main leukemic clonotypes, though roughly 27% appeared at low frequency elsewhere.

In the case of this clone: Antigen: not known.

Study processing details: The detection floor for productive clonotype frequency was 2.59 x 10-5. Method: immunoSEQ multiplex PCR; TCRdb's copy keeps in-frame clones and lacks some. V and J calls and clone size are given by that table; D and trimming were obtained from the DNA. Among about 38,000 clones listed, approximately 72% were seen once. The CDR3 is made up of 12 amino acids. V was pared by 5 bases and J by 8 bases, with 12 bases between. Germline CDR1 is MNHEY and CDR2 is SVGAGI. The chain joins TRBV6-5 to TRBJ1-2, with no clear D. The TCR comes from a human donor in good health. The material sequenced was CD4+ T cells from blood buffy coats. The DNA for the CDR3 is TGTGCCAGCAGTGACGGGCTCCAGGGCTACACCTTC. Its translation is CASSDGLQGYTF.